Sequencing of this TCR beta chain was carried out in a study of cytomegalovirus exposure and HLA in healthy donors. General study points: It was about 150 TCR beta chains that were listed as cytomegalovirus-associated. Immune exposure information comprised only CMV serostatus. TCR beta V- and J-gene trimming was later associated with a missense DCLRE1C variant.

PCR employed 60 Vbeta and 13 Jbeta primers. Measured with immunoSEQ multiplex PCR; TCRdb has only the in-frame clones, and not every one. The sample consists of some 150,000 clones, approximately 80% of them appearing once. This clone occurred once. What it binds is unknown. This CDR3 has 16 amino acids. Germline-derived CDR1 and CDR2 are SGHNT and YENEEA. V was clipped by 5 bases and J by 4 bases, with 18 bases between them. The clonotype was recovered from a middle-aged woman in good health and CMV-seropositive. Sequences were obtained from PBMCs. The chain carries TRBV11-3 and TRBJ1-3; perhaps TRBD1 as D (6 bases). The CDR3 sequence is CASSHIHRVKGNTIYF. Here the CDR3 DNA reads TGTGCCAGCAGCCACATTCACAGGGTGAAGGGAAACACCATATATTTT.